What follows are 24 T cell receptor beta chains derived from one specimen sequenced in a study of blood T cells in healthy people across ages. Together with a sample-barcoded 5' primer, a J-beta primer mix was included in a second PCR lasting roughly 7 to 11 cycles. TCRdb called the 5' RACE reads again in MiXCR, with one record for every CDR3 protein. The repertoire holds some 860,000 distinct CDR3 sequences, with roughly three fifths as singletons. The sequenced sample consisted of blood. These receptors were obtained from a man aged 40-49 years in good health.

The chain links TRBV30 to TRBJ2-5, with D perhaps TRBD2 (5 bases). CDR3 length equals 13 residues. V dropped 3 bases and J dropped 7 bases, with 15 bases sitting between them. CDR1 GTSNPN and CDR2 SVGIG come from the germline V gene (reference sequence). The CDR3 region is CAWRDGGRRTQYF. CDR3 DNA sequence: TGTGCCTGGAGAGACGGAGGCCGGCGGACCCAGTACTTC.

J is TRBJ2-7 and V is TRBV13; 7 bases fit TRBD2. Germline assignment: CDR1 PRHDT and CDR2 FYEKMQ (reference sequence). With V trimmed by 5 bases and J by 1 base, 8 bases remained unmatched. This CDR3 spans 15 amino acids. The CDR3 region has the DNA TGTGCCAGCAGCCTGCCCAACGGGGGGTCCTACGAGCAGTACTTC. Residues: CASSLPNGGSYEQYF.

V usage is TRBV7-9 and J usage is TRBJ1-2; D remains ambiguous. The CDR3 loop spans 12 amino acids. The V and J ends lost 5 bases and 7 bases respectively, with 11 bases between them. The germline V gene encodes CDR1 SEHNR and CDR2 FQNEAQ (reference sequence). The CDR3 here is CASSQPSGGYTF. The CDR3 nucleotides read TGTGCCAGCAGCCAGCCGAGCGGTGGCTACACCTTC.

This chain links TRBV6-2 or TRBV6-3 with TRBJ1-2; D is perhaps TRBD1 (5 bases). The ends were cut back, 10 bases at V and 0 bases at J, with 15 bases in the middle. This CDR3 has 14 amino acids. Germline V CDR1 and CDR2: MNHEY, SVGEGT. The CDR3 reads CATAEDNSNYGYTF. The CDR3 nucleotides are TGTGCCACCGCCGAGGACAACTCTAACTATGGCTACACCTTC.

V gene TRBV4-2 combines with J gene TRBJ2-5; 8 bases line up with TRBD1. J lost 3 bases, V lost 0 bases, and 3 bases had no gene match. The CDR3 loop spans 15 amino acids. Germline CDR1 is LGHNA and CDR2 is YNFKEQ. The CDR3 coding sequence is TGTGCCAGCAGCCAAGATTACAGGGGGAAAGAGACCCAGTACTTC. Translated, it gives CASSQDYRGKETQYF.

The chain links TRBV20-1 to TRBJ2-1; D might be TRBD2 (6 bases). Germline lookup yields CDR1 DFQATT and CDR2 SNEGSKA (reference sequence). Deletions cut 4 bases from V and 0 bases from J, with 10 bases between. The CDR3 is 14 amino acids. CDR3 sequence: CSANRGFSYNEQFF. For the CDR3, the DNA is TGCAGTGCTAACCGGGGGTTCTCCTACAATGAGCAGTTCTTC.

CDR3 in amino acids: CASSPRDNSYEQYF. CDR3 nucleotides: TGTGCCAGCAGTCCCCGGGACAACTCCTACGAGCAGTACTTC. The rearrangement uses TRBV12-3 or TRBV12-4 and TRBJ2-7, with D perhaps TRBD1 (6 bases). The CDR3 extends over 14 amino acids. The ends were cut back, 5 bases at V and 0 bases at J, with 11 bases in the middle.

The J gene is TRBJ2-2, the V gene TRBV10-3, with TRBD1 identical over 10 bases. Germline V gene lookup returns CDR1 ENHRY and CDR2 SYGVKD. CDR3 length: 17 residues. V was clipped by 5 bases and J by 0 bases; unmatched bases: 6. The CDR3, as DNA: TGTGCCATCAGTCGGGGACAGGGGACCTCGAACACCGGGGAGCTGTTTTTT. Translation gives CAISRGQGTSNTGELFF.

The gene calls are TRBV20-1 and TRBJ2-5; D could derive from TRBD1 or TRBD2 (6 bases each). With the DNA end fitting TRBJ2-7 better, the J assignment may be wrong. CDR1 DFQATT and CDR2 SNEGSKA come from the germline V gene (reference sequence). The CDR3 spans 14 residues. CDR3 region: CNVILAGVGYEQYF. As DNA, the CDR3 is TGCAATGTAATACTAGCAGGGGTCGGGTACGAGCAGTACTTC.

On this clonotype: At one boundary the junction diverges from the germline segment, which might be a read error. The chain combines TRBV15 with TRBJ2-5, with D maybe TRBD2 (5 bases). Germline V lookup: CDR1 LNHNV, CDR2 YYDKDF (reference sequence). This CDR3 is built from 15 residues. CDR3 residues: CATRRDRGVQETQYF. CDR3 DNA: TGTGCCACCCGCAGAGATCGGGGAGTCCAAGAGACCCAGTACTTC.

The chain employs TRBV5-1 and TRBJ2-1; D perhaps matches TRBD2 (6 bases). The CDR3 has 15 amino acids. The V end lost 3 bases, the J end lost 7 bases, and 17 bases lay between the germline ends. Per the germline V gene, CDR1 is SGHRS and CDR2 is YFSETQ. The CDR3 bases are TGCGCCAGCAGCTGGAAATGGGGACTGGGGAATGAGCAGTTCTTC. Translating it yields CASSWKWGLGNEQFF.

This sequence joins TRBV28 and TRBJ2-4; D might be TRBD1 (6 bases). Trimming shortened V by 6 bases and J by 1 base, and 16 bases separated the two germline ends. From germline, CDR1 is MDHEN and CDR2 SYDVKM. This CDR3 contains 16 residues. CDR3 DNA sequence: TGTGCCAGCAGACTGGCAGGGGATGGGGCCAAAAACATTCAGTACTTC. Translation: CASRLAGDGAKNIQYF.

This clonotype was counted only a few times. This chain connects TRBV25-1 to TRBJ2-5, with 9 bases lining up with TRBD2. The ends lost 3 bases at V and 3 bases at J; junction bases unmatched: 14. The germline CDR1 and CDR2 sequences are MGHDK and SYGVNS. This CDR3 is built from 18 residues. CDR3 residues: CASSDPSDLAGTEETQYF. CDR3 in DNA: TGTGCCAGCAGTGATCCCAGCGACCTAGCGGGGACCGAAGAGACCCAGTACTTC.

The chain has TRBV28 and TRBJ2-7, with 10 positions matching TRBD1. In germline, CDR1 is MDHEN, CDR2 SYDVKM. This CDR3 has 14 residues. J lost 7 bases, V lost 2 bases, and 5 bases had no gene match. In nucleotides, the CDR3 is TGTGCCAGCAGTTTAGTGACAGGGGGCGGAGAGCAGTACTTC. It translates to CASSLVTGGGEQYF.

This clonotype was observed once. V and J are TRBV29-1 and TRBJ2-5; D gene ambiguous. The J call may be wrong; the DNA end is better matched by TRBJ2-7. The germline CDR1 and CDR2 sequences are SQVTM and ANQGSEA. CDR3 length: 13 amino acids. The CDR3 region is CSVGVSSSVEQYF. CDR3 DNA sequence: TGCAGCGTTGGGGTATCTAGTTCGGTCGAGCAGTACTTC.

The chain links TRBV7-9 to TRBJ2-3, with TRBD1 matching 10 bases. J was trimmed by 3 bases and V by 3 bases; bases with no gene match: 9. Germline loops: CDR1 SEHNR, CDR2 FQNEAQ (reference sequence). This CDR3 is 17 amino acids long. In DNA, the CDR3 is TGTGCCAGCAGCTTCGCTCGGACAGGGGGTATTACAGATACGCAGTATTTT. Translation gives CASSFARTGGITDTQYF.

Remarks on this clonotype: A read error may produce the germline difference seen at one junction end. The genes are TRBV7-3 and TRBJ2-3, with D possibly matching TRBD2 (6 bases). The CDR3 extends over 14 amino acids. Germline V lookup: CDR1 SGHTA, CDR2 FQGTGA. The CDR3 loop reads CASSPGDNTDMQYF. The DNA of the CDR3 is TGTGCCAGCAGCCCGGGAGACAACACAGATATGCAGTATTTT.

The table lists this clonotype with a few counts. This chain uses TRBV25-1 with TRBJ2-7; TRBD1 matches 7 bases. The J call may be faulty, since TRBJ2-4 better matches the DNA end. The CDR3 extends over 15 amino acids. The V gene's germline CDR1 is MGHDK and CDR2 SYGVNS. As DNA, the CDR3 is TGTGCCAGCAGTGGGTTGACAGGGCTGGGAAACATTCAGTACTTC. Translation gives CASSGLTGLGNIQYF.

This chain joins TRBV29-1 and TRBJ1-5, with D unclear. This CDR3 has 13 amino acids. Germline values: CDR1 SQVTM, CDR2 ANQGSEA. Here the CDR3 DNA reads TGCGGCGCCGGCGGACCCCCGGACCAGCCCCAGCATTTT. The encoded protein is CGAGGPPDQPQHF.

This clonotype was detected a few times. The J gene is TRBJ2-7, the V gene TRBV24-1; possibly TRBD1 or TRBD2 for D (5 bases each). Judging by the DNA end, TRBJ2-5 fits better; the J call may be wrong. Germline V gives CDR1 KGHDR, CDR2 SFDVKD. CDR3 length equals 15 residues. The CDR3 reads CATSETTEGRGTQYF. The CDR3 DNA reads TGTGCCACCAGTGAGACGACAGAGGGTAGGGGGACCCAGTACTTC.

This clonotype was seen only a few times. V usage is TRBV28 and J usage is TRBJ2-7, with D perhaps matching TRBD1 or TRBD2 (5 bases each). CDR1 and CDR2 from the germline V gene are MDHEN and SYDVKM. Trimming removed 10 bases from V and 3 bases from J, with 16 bases in between. This CDR3 spans 13 amino acids. The CDR3 region is CATSRGRGYEQYF. CDR3 bases: TGTGCCACCTCACGGGGACGTGGCTACGAGCAGTACTTC.

The V gene is TRBV10-3, the J gene TRBJ2-5; D is ambiguous. The CDR3 extends over 11 amino acids. Germline values: CDR1 ENHRY, CDR2 SYGVKD. The V end lost 6 bases, the J end lost 5 bases, and 7 bases lay between the germline ends. CDR3 region: CAISPGETQYF. DNA of the CDR3: TGTGCCATCAGCCCCGGGGAGACCCAGTACTTC.

The rearrangement links TRBV4-2 to TRBJ2-1, with 10 positions matching TRBD2. With 3 bases clipped from V and 0 bases from J, the junction kept 5 bases outside the gene matches. Germline V gene sequence: CDR1 LGHNA, CDR2 YNFKEQ. CDR3 size: 17 residues. The CDR3 nucleotides are TGTGCCAGCAGCCATGATAGCGGGGGGAGCTCCTACAATGAGCAGTTCTTC. Translated, it gives CASSHDSGGSSYNEQFF.

This clonotype turned up a few times. The chain joins TRBV5-1 to TRBJ1-2; D is perhaps TRBD1 (5 bases). Germline V lookup: CDR1 SGHRS, CDR2 YFSETQ. The V and J ends lost 5 bases and 1 base respectively, with 12 bases between them. CDR3 size: 14 residues. Here the CDR3 reads CASRTGTDNYGYTF. The CDR3 DNA reads as TGCGCCAGCAGGACCGGGACGGATAACTATGGCTACACCTTC.